Only a few counts were recorded for the clone carrying this T cell receptor (beta chain). The antigen is undetermined. Looked up from germline, CDR1 is SGHNT and CDR2 is YYREEE (reference sequence). With 4 bases removed from V and 0 bases from J, the gap between germline ends came to 5 bases. The CDR3 runs to 12 residues. The data originate from a study of beta chain features in type 1 diabetes. Across the whole study: In age, gender and cell yields, patients were similar to healthy donors. The study, taken as a whole, reports: In every one of the four CD4+ subsets, TCRB CDR3s were moderately but significantly shorter in Type 1 diabetes patients.

The isolated RNA, all of it, was reverse transcribed, so expressed TCRB transcripts were what got sequenced. The protocol was immunoSEQ multiplex PCR, while the TCRdb copy is restricted to in-frame clones and leaves out a portion. The top ten clones hold more than 0.45% of a sample with over 150,000 clones, 10% of them seen once. The source material was central memory CD4+ T cells from blood. The chain joins TRBV5-4 to TRBJ2-7; no definite D call. The clonotype originates from a man aged 25-45 years with type 1 diabetes. CDR3 sequence (DNA): TGTGCCAGCAGCATGAGCTCCTACGAGCAGTACTTC. This gives the protein CASSMSSYEQYF.